A selection of T cell receptor beta chains follows, all from one sample in a study of T cell responses to AZD1222 COVID-19 vaccine. The repertoire was sequenced with immunoSEQ multiplex PCR; TCRdb's copy has only in-frame clones and lacks some. The data show about 100,000 clones, with about 85% seen just once and about 1.8% held by the top ten. Sequenced here: peripheral blood, sampled on day 0 of AZD1222 vaccination. Receptors were obtained from an adult in good health. Both conserved end residues are part of each CDR3. Fields, in order: clone size, V gene, D gene, J gene, CDR3 DNA, CDR3 protein. The D gene is left open where the match is weak. Some rows mark clone size as missing; the rest say once, few, many or name a class of expanded clone.

size: .
V: TRBV28
D: .
J: TRBJ1-1
DNA: TGTGCCAGCAGTACACCGAGGGGGAACACTGAAGCTTTCTTT
CDR3: CASSTPRGNTEAFF

size: once
V: TRBV5-1
D: .
J: TRBJ2-3
DNA: TGCGCCAGCAGCCCGGCCGGAGGTACTAGCACAGATACGCAGTATTTT
CDR3: CASSPAGGTSTDTQYF

size: .
V: TRBV16
D: .
J: TRBJ1-1
DNA: TGTGCCAGCAGCCAATCGGTCATAGGTGCTGAAGCTTTCTTT
CDR3: CASSQSVIGAEAFF

size: .
V: TRBV10-3
D: TRBD1
J: TRBJ1-2
DNA: TGTGCCATCAAAGCTGACAGGGGATATGGCTACACCTTC
CDR3: CAIKADRGYGYTF

size: .
V: TRBV4-3
D: TRBD1
J: TRBJ1-5
DNA: TGCGCCAGCAGCCAAACCCCCTGGACAGGCCTCAATCAGCCCCAGCATTTT
CDR3: CASSQTPWTGLNQPQHF

size: .
V: TRBV2
D: .
J: TRBJ1-2
DNA: TGTGCCAGCAAAGCCAGTGGCTACACCTTC
CDR3: CASKASGYTF

size: .
V: TRBV12-3/TRBV12-4
D: .
J: TRBJ2-1
DNA: TGTGCCAGCAGCCCCGAGGGAGTTGAGCAGTTCTTC
CDR3: CASSPEGVEQFF

size: .
V: TRBV6-2/TRBV6-3
D: .
J: TRBJ2-5
DNA: TGTGCCAGCAGTCCGCCAGGGCTGGGGACCCAGTACTTC
CDR3: CASSPPGLGTQYF

size: .
V: TRBV19
D: .
J: TRBJ1-1
DNA: TGTGCCAGTAGATACCAGGGCTCGGAGATGAACACTGAAGCTTTCTTT
CDR3: CASRYQGSEMNTEAFF

size: .
V: TRBV23-1
D: TRBD1
J: TRBJ1-2
DNA: TGCGCCAGCCCTGTACAGACAGGGCCCTATGGCTACACCTTC
CDR3: CASPVQTGPYGYTF

size: once
V: TRBV19
D: .
J: TRBJ1-1
DNA: TGTGCCAGTAGTATAGGACAGATGAACACTGAAGCTTTCTTT
CDR3: CASSIGQMNTEAFF

size: .
V: TRBV4-3
D: .
J: TRBJ1-4
DNA: TGCGCCAGCAGCCAAGCCGGGACTACAAATGAAAAACTGTTTTTT
CDR3: CASSQAGTTNEKLFF

size: .
V: TRBV5-4
D: .
J: TRBJ2-3
DNA: TGTGCCAGCAGCTACAACACAGATACGCAGTATTTT
CDR3: CASSYNTDTQYF

size: .
V: TRBV19
D: TRBD1
J: TRBJ1-6
DNA: TGTGCCAGTAGTCTTGGGACAGGGGGTGCGGGGGATTCACCCCTCCACTTT
CDR3: CASSLGTGGAGDSPLHF

size: .
V: TRBV5-1
D: .
J: TRBJ2-7
DNA: TGCGCCAGCAGCTTGGCTGTGAGTCAGTACTCCTACGAGCAGTACTTC
CDR3: CASSLAVSQYSYEQYF

size: .
V: TRBV12-5
D: TRBD1
J: TRBJ1-1
DNA: TGTGCTAGTGGTTTAACGATAAGGACAGGGCGGCGCGGTGTGAACACTGAAGCTTTCTTT
CDR3: CASGLTIRTGRRGVNTEAFF

size: .
V: TRBV5-6
D: .
J: TRBJ2-3
DNA: TGTGCCAGCAGCATCCTGGGAAGGGGGATGGCAGATACGCAGTATTTT
CDR3: CASSILGRGMADTQYF

size: .
V: TRBV9
D: TRBD2
J: TRBJ2-1
DNA: TGTGCCAGCAGCACCCGCGTAGGGTCTAGCGGGAGGCCCGATGAGCAGTTCTTC
CDR3: CASSTRVGSSGRPDEQFF

size: once
V: TRBV9
D: .
J: TRBJ1-3
DNA: TGTGCCAGCAGAGCTAGTGGAGGGACCGGAAACACCATATATTTT
CDR3: CASRASGGTGNTIYF

size: .
V: TRBV20-1
D: .
J: TRBJ2-1
DNA: TGCAGTGCCCCCTCTCCGGTTGAGCAGTTCTTC
CDR3: CSAPSPVEQFF

size: .
V: TRBV2
D: .
J: TRBJ2-3
DNA: TGTGCCAGCAGTGAATACACAGATACGCAGTATTTT
CDR3: CASSEYTDTQYF

size: .
V: TRBV7-9
D: TRBD2
J: TRBJ2-2
DNA: TGTGCCAGCAGCCTTGTCGGGGGGACCGGGGAGCTGTTTTTT
CDR3: CASSLVGGTGELFF

size: .
V: TRBV2
D: .
J: TRBJ1-1
DNA: TGTGCCAGCAGTCACGGACGGTTGAACACTGAAGCTTTCTTT
CDR3: CASSHGRLNTEAFF

size: .
V: TRBV14
D: .
J: TRBJ1-1
DNA: TGTGCCAGCAGCCAAGTTTTCAACGCACCCATGAACACTGAAGCTTTCTTT
CDR3: CASSQVFNAPMNTEAFF

size: .
V: TRBV6-1
D: .
J: TRBJ1-1
DNA: TGTGCCAGCAGTGAATTAGGGGATGGGACTGAAGCTTTCTTT
CDR3: CASSELGDGTEAFF

size: .
V: TRBV14
D: TRBD2
J: TRBJ2-1
DNA: TGTGCCAGCAGCCAAGTCGGGTATGGAAGCGGGAGGGGGTACAATGAGCAGTTCTTC
CDR3: CASSQVGYGSGRGYNEQFF

size: .
V: TRBV5-1
D: .
J: TRBJ1-5
DNA: TGCGCCAGCAGCCCTGAGGGCAGGGTCGATCAGCCCCAGCATTTT
CDR3: CASSPEGRVDQPQHF

size: .
V: TRBV7-2
D: .
J: TRBJ1-2
DNA: TGTGCCAGCAGCCTCATTGAACGCGGTGGCTACACCTTC
CDR3: CASSLIERGGYTF